A selection of T cell receptor beta chains follows, all from one sample in a study of control samples from healthy donors and cancer patients. Using immunoSEQ multiplex PCR, the repertoire was profiled, and TCRdb retains in-frame clones only, with some absent. The sample has about 86,000 clones; approximately 88% are singletons. The sequenced sample was PBMCs. These receptors originate from a woman aged 45-59 years with colorectal cancer. CDR3s include the opening cysteine and the closing phenylalanine or tryptophan. The D gene is left open where the match is weak. Size tells how often a clone was seen (once, few, many) or the class of an expanded clone, and some rows leave it out.

v_gene	d_gene	abundance	len	j_gene	CDR3nt	CDR3aa
TRBV7-2	.	.	13	TRBJ2-3	TGTGCCAGCAGCTTTTCGGGTTCAGATACGCAGTATTTT	CASSFSGSDTQYF
TRBV3-1/TRBV3-2	.	once	16	TRBJ2-1	TGTGCCAGCAGCCAATTACCGGGTAGACGAGGGAATGAGCAGTTCTTC	CASSQLPGRRGNEQFF
TRBV6-5	TRBD1	.	15	TRBJ1-5	TGTGCCAGCAGCTTTGGACAGGGAACAGGACAGCCCCAGCATTTT	CASSFGQGTGQPQHF
TRBV19	TRBD2	.	16	TRBJ2-3	TGTGCCAGTAGTCCGGGGCCGGGAGGAGGAACAGATACGCAGTATTTT	CASSPGPGGGTDTQYF
TRBV28	TRBD1	once	14	TRBJ1-2	TGTGCCAGCACTCTCGGGCAGGGGGACTATGGCTACACCTTC	CASTLGQGDYGYTF
TRBV12-5	TRBD1	.	17	TRBJ2-6	TGTGCTAGTGGTTTGGTACAGGGGGTCTCTGGGGCCAACGTCCTGACTTTC	CASGLVQGVSGANVLTF
TRBV5-1	TRBD2	.	16	TRBJ2-5	TGCGCCAGCAGCTTGGGGGCTAGCGGGGACCAAGAGACCCAGTACTTC	CASSLGASGDQETQYF
TRBV19	TRBD2	.	15	TRBJ2-1	TGTGCCAGTAGTACCCTAGCGGGGGGCGCCAATGAGCAGTTCTTC	CASSTLAGGANEQFF
TRBV5-1	.	.	13	TRBJ2-5	TGCGCCAGCATGGGGTCCATGCAAGAGACCCAGTACTTC	CASMGSMQETQYF
TRBV20-1	.	.	12	TRBJ2-5	TGCAGTGCTAGTAGGGGGAGGGAGACCCAGTACTTC	CSASRGRETQYF
TRBV7-7	TRBD1	.	13	TRBJ2-5	TGTGCCAGCAGCTGGGGACAGTATGGGACCCAGTACTTC	CASSWGQYGTQYF
TRBV28	.	.	14	TRBJ2-3	TGTGCCAGCAGTTTGGAAAGCCTCACAGATACGCAGTATTTT	CASSLESLTDTQYF
TRBV19	.	.	14	TRBJ1-2	TGTGCCAGTAGTATCACCAGGGCAGTTGGGGGCTACACCTTC	CASSITRAVGGYTF
TRBV3-1/TRBV3-2	TRBD1	.	14	TRBJ1-2	TGTGCCAGCAGCTCCGTGGGACAGGTCTATGGCTACACCTTC	CASSSVGQVYGYTF
TRBV15	TRBD1	.	18	TRBJ1-5	TGTGCCACCAGCAGAGAGACAGGGGTGAGATATAGCAATCAGCCCCAGCATTTT	CATSRETGVRYSNQPQHF
TRBV28	.	.	15	TRBJ2-3	TGTGCCAGCAGTTTCATGCAGGGGACGACAGATACGCAGTATTTT	CASSFMQGTTDTQYF
TRBV7-2	.	.	13	TRBJ1-2	TGTGCCAGCAGCTTAGGAGTTCTCTATGGCTACACCTTC	CASSLGVLYGYTF
TRBV2	.	.	11	TRBJ1-1	TGTGCCAGCATGGGGGGGAGGCAGGCTTTCTTT	CASMGGRQAFF
TRBV27	.	once	15	TRBJ2-5	TGTGCCAGCAGTTTTCTCGGGGGGCGTCAAGAGACCCAGTACTTC	CASSFLGGRQETQYF
TRBV30	.	.	12	TRBJ1-2	TGTGCCTGGGGGGAAACTAACTATGGCTACACCTTC	CAWGETNYGYTF
TRBV6-5	.	.	14	TRBJ1-1	TGTGCCAGCAGGGGTATACAGGCACTAACTGAAGCTTTCTTT	CASRGIQALTEAFF
TRBV3-1/TRBV3-2	.	.	17	TRBJ1-1	TGTGCCAGCAGCCAAGGAAGGAGCCGGGCCCCGGGGACTGAAGCTTTCTTT	CASSQGRSRAPGTEAFF
TRBV5-1	.	.	14	TRBJ1-6	TGCGCCAGCAGCTTTGCCAGGGGTAATTCACCCCTCCACTTT	CASSFARGNSPLHF
TRBV3-1/TRBV3-2	.	once	15	TRBJ2-5	TGTGCCAGCAGCCAAGATAGACCAGGACAAGAGACCCAGTACTTC	CASSQDRPGQETQYF
TRBV18	.	.	14	TRBJ1-1	TGTGCCAGCTCACCCCCCGGGGGTGAAACTGAAGCTTTCTTT	CASSPPGGETEAFF
TRBV7-2	.	.	16	TRBJ1-1	TGTGCCAGCAGCTACCGGGCCCTTAACAGGAACACTGAAGCTTTCTTT	CASSYRALNRNTEAFF
TRBV18	.	.	14	TRBJ2-5	TGTGCCAGCTCACCAATGGGGGCGCGGGAGACCCAGTACTTC	CASSPMGARETQYF
TRBV3-1/TRBV3-2	.	.	14	TRBJ1-3	TGTGCCAGCAGCCACGCGGGCTCTGGAAACACCATATATTTT	CASSHAGSGNTIYF
TRBV2	.	.	16	TRBJ1-5	TGTGCCAGCAGTGAAGGGCGACGACAGGGCAATCAGCCCCAGCATTTT	CASSEGRRQGNQPQHF
TRBV10-3	TRBD2	.	16	TRBJ2-3	TGTGCCATCAGTGCCAGCGGGGGGGCCAACGAAGATACGCAGTATTTT	CAISASGGANEDTQYF
TRBV9	TRBD1	.	18	TRBJ2-4	TGTGCCAGCAGCGCACGTGGGGCCGGGACAGGGGATAAAAACATTCAGTACTTC	CASSARGAGTGDKNIQYF
TRBV20-1	.	.	11	TRBJ1-2	TGCAGTGCTAGTATGGGATTTGGCTACACCTTC	CSASMGFGYTF